The 12 T cell receptor beta chains below come from one sample, sequenced in a study of Ad26.COV2.S vaccination and SARS-CoV-2 variants. Described treatment: 15 to 20 received Ad26.COV2.S at low or high dose, single or two shots; roughly 5 received placebo; per-sample allocation not given. Sampling took place 63 days after the first vaccine or placebo injection. The repertoire was sequenced with immunoSEQ multiplex PCR; TCRdb's copy has only in-frame clones and lacks some. This table has 400,000 to 450,000 clones, around 91% appearing once. Here the sequenced sample was peripheral blood, taken in a trial of Ad26.COV2.S vaccine versus placebo. These receptors were collected from a person between 18 and 59 years old who received the Ad26.COV2.S COVID-19 vaccine or a placebo.

V gene TRBV27 combines with J gene TRBJ2-6; 8 bases line up with TRBD1. The CDR3 contains 17 residues. The germline V gene encodes CDR1 MNHEY and CDR2 SMNVEV (reference sequence). V lost 3 bases, J lost 0 bases, and 4 bases stayed unmatched. The CDR3 loop reads CASSLGTGHSGANVLTF. CDR3 bases: TGTGCCAGCAGTTTGGGGACAGGCCACTCTGGGGCCAACGTCCTGACTTTC.

This clone showed up just once. The V gene is TRBV29-1, the J gene TRBJ2-1, with TRBD2 matching over 12 bases. V lost 6 bases, J lost 2 bases, and 2 bases stayed unmatched. CDR1 SQVTM and CDR2 ANQGSEA come from the germline V gene. The length of the CDR3 is 14 residues. The CDR3 nucleotides are TGCAGCGTGAGGACTAGCGGGACCTACAATGAGCAGTTCTTC. Residues: CSVRTSGTYNEQFF.

This chain uses TRBV27 with TRBJ1-5; tentative D call: TRBD1 (6 bases). The CDR3 runs to 12 residues. With 6 bases removed from V and 6 bases from J, the gap between germline ends came to 9 bases. Germline CDR1 and CDR2: MNHEY and SMNVEV (reference sequence). The CDR3 DNA reads as TGTGCCAGCAGGGAGGGGGGTCAGCCCCAGCATTTT. As protein: CASREGGQPQHF.

This clone appeared a single time. In the same sample, other DNA sequences code for this CDR3. The CDR3 coding sequence is TGTGCCAGCAGCCCGGGGGGCTCCTACAATGAGCAGTTCTTC. Translated: CASSPGGSYNEQFF. This chain uses TRBV28 with TRBJ2-1, with 7 bases lining up with TRBD2. The CDR3 extends over 14 amino acids. The J segment lost 0 bases and the V segment lost 6 bases, leaving 2 bases of the junction unmatched. From germline, CDR1 is MDHEN and CDR2 SYDVKM.

The J gene is TRBJ2-5, the V gene TRBV28, with D possibly being TRBD1 or TRBD2 (5 bases each). The CDR3 contains 13 residues. V lost 6 bases and J 5 bases, leaving 13 bases between the germline ends. In germline, CDR1 is MDHEN, CDR2 SYDVKM. CDR3 sequence: CASSPGTPETQYF. Written as DNA, the CDR3 is TGTGCCAGCAGCCCCGGGACCCCGGAGACCCAGTACTTC.

The chain employs TRBV27 and TRBJ2-7; D not resolved. In germline, CDR1 is MNHEY, CDR2 SMNVEV (reference sequence). Trimming cost V 5 bases and J 3 bases, with 11 bases left between them. CDR3 length equals 13 residues. CDR3 amino acids: CASSPSDHYEQYF. The CDR3 nucleotides read TGTGCCAGCAGTCCCTCGGACCACTACGAGCAGTACTTC.

This sequence joins TRBV27 and TRBJ2-7; tentative D call: TRBD1 (6 bases). Germline CDR1 and CDR2: MNHEY and SMNVEV (reference sequence). The CDR3 runs to 14 residues. V was shortened by 6 bases and J by 1 base, with 13 bases between the two germline ends. CDR3 in DNA: TGTGCCAGCAGCAAAACAGGGAGTTCCTACGAGCAGTACTTC. This translates into CASSKTGSSYEQYF.

The J gene is TRBJ1-5, the V gene TRBV2; 10 bases line up with TRBD1. Germline CDR1 reads SNHLY; CDR2 reads FYNNEI. The V and J ends lost 6 bases and 5 bases, in that order; junction bases with no gene match: 7. This CDR3 is 15 amino acids long. The CDR3: CASSRTGTGDQPQHF. DNA of the CDR3: TGTGCCAGCAGCAGAACCGGGACAGGGGATCAGCCCCAGCATTTT.

This clone appeared a few times. The chain joins TRBV7-8 to TRBJ1-5, with TRBD1 as a possible D gene (6 bases). Germline V lookup: CDR1 SGHVS, CDR2 FQNEAQ. The CDR3 runs 13 residues. The V gene lost 6 bases and the J gene lost 4 bases, with 10 bases spanning the gap. The CDR3, as DNA: TGTGCCAGCAGTCCGGACAGAAATCAGCCCCAGCATTTT. Its translation: CASSPDRNQPQHF.

The rearrangement joins TRBV28 to TRBJ2-1, with 11 bases aligning to TRBD2. Germline V lookup: CDR1 MDHEN, CDR2 SYDVKM. V was pared by 4 bases and J by 2 bases, with 4 bases of the junction left unmatched. The CDR3 is 16 amino acids. CDR3 in amino acids: CASSSLGLAAYNEQFF. CDR3 DNA sequence: TGTGCCAGCAGTTCCTTGGGACTAGCGGCCTACAATGAGCAGTTCTTC.

The chain carries TRBV19 and TRBJ2-7, with TRBD2 matching 14 bases. Germline values: CDR1 LNHDA, CDR2 SQIVND (reference sequence). Unmatched junction bases numbered 3, after V lost 5 bases and J lost 3 bases. The CDR3 is 15 residues long. The CDR3 sequence is CASSPGTSGSYEQYF. The DNA of the CDR3 is TGTGCCAGTAGTCCAGGGACTAGCGGGAGCTACGAGCAGTACTTC. The full variable domain, completed using reference TRBV19 and TRBJ2-7, is DGGITQSPKYLFRKEGQNVTLSCEQNLNHDAMYWYRQDPGQGLRLIYYSQIVNDFQKGDIAEGYSVSREKKESFPLTVTSAQKNPTAFYLCASSPGTSGSYEQYFGPGTRLTVT.

The chain recombines TRBV7-2 with TRBJ2-1; 9 bases fit TRBD1. Germline V gene sequence: CDR1 SGHTA, CDR2 FQGNSA. Trimming cost V 5 bases and J 14 bases; bases outside gene matches: 7. The CDR3 contains 12 residues. In nucleotides, the CDR3 is TGTGCCAGCAGCCAGAGGGGACAGGGCAAGTTCTTC. Translation gives CASSQRGQGKFF.